The clone carrying this T cell receptor (beta chain) turned up a few times. TCRdb's copy holds only in-frame clones and misses some; the assay was immunoSEQ multiplex PCR. The table shows over 150,000 clones, with 80% to 90% occurring only once. The data are from a study of T cell responses to AZD1222 COVID-19 vaccine. The TCR comes from an adult in good health. Sequencing used peripheral blood, obtained on day 0 of AZD1222 vaccination.

CDR3 coding DNA: TGTGCCAGCAGCTTGGTAGGGGCCGGCTCTGGAAACACCATATATTTT. It translates to CASSLVGAGSGNTIYF. The rearrangement uses TRBV5-6 and TRBJ1-3, with D possibly matching TRBD1 (5 bases). Trimming stripped 0 bases from V and 0 bases from J, with 10 bases between. This CDR3 comprises 16 residues. Germline assignment: CDR1 SGHDT and CDR2 YYEEEE.